This TCR beta chain was sequenced during a study of shared T cell receptors in the human thymus. Using immunoSEQ multiplex PCR, the repertoire was profiled, and TCRdb retains in-frame clones only, with some absent. The sample contains 55,000 to 75,000 clones, roughly 96% of which appear only once. The table lists this clone with a count of one. The CDR3 length is 17 residues. J was trimmed by 2 bases and V by 3 bases; bases with no gene match: 9. Germline lookup yields CDR1 SGHTA and CDR2 FQGNSA. Sequencing was done on a sample of thymocytes. The rearrangement joins TRBV7-2 to TRBJ1-5, with 8 positions matching TRBD1. The receptor's source is a human donor. The CDR3 nucleotides read TGTGCCAGCAGCTTCCTGTGGACAGGGATAGGCAATCAGCCCCAGCATTTT. Translating gives CASSFLWTGIGNQPQHF.